Shown below are 9 T cell receptor beta chains from a single sample sequenced in a study of T-cell reconstitution after alpha-beta-depleted transplantation in children. During its preparation, the TCRbeta library received unique molecular identifiers. TCRdb called the PCR reads again in MiXCR, with one record for every CDR3 protein. The repertoire includes 250,000 to 350,000 distinct CDR3 sequences, around 25% of them detected once, and around 9.9% sits in the top ten. The sample was PBMCs, mostly from graft donor cells, taken 180 days after TCRalphabeta/CD19-depleted stem cell transplant. Receptors originate from a male patient aged 10 to 17 who had a stem cell transplant for acute lymphoblastic leukemia, so the T cells may come from the graft donor.

The chain combines TRBV3-1 with TRBJ2-1; the match to TRBD2 covers 7 bases. The V gene's germline CDR1 is LGHDT and CDR2 YNNKEL (reference sequence). Trimming took 10 bases from V and 6 from J; bases not matched to a gene: 24. The CDR3 sequence is 18 residues long. CDR3 nucleotide sequence: TGTGCCATCTGGCCTCAGGGACTATCACCAACTTCGGGCAATGAGCAGTTCTTC. It encodes CAIWPQGLSPTSGNEQFF.

The chain is built from TRBV25-1 and TRBJ1-1; D is ambiguous. With 6 bases removed from V and 0 bases from J, the gap between germline ends came to 8 bases. Germline assignment: CDR1 MGHDK and CDR2 SYGVNS. CDR3 size: 13 residues. CDR3 sequence: CASSSVLNTEAFF. The CDR3 region has the DNA TGTGCCAGCAGCTCAGTCTTGAACACTGAAGCTTTCTTT.

The V and J genes are TRBV2 and TRBJ2-1, with 8 bases identical to TRBD2. The CDR3 consists of 15 residues. V lost 0 bases, J lost 4 bases, and 2 bases stayed unmatched. Germline CDR1 reads SNHLY; CDR2 reads FYNNEI. The CDR3 nucleotides read TGTGCCAGCAGTGAAGCAGCGGGAGAGTACAATGAGCAGTTCTTC. Amino acids: CASSEAAGEYNEQFF.

V and J are TRBV4-1 and TRBJ2-4; D may match TRBD1 or TRBD2 (6 bases each). The V end was cut by 3 bases, the J end by 0 bases, with 24 bases between. The germline gives CDR1 MGHRA, CDR2 YSYEKL. CDR3 size: 20 residues. The CDR3 spells CASSHNLRGTSLLAKNIQYF. CDR3 DNA: TGCGCCAGCAGCCACAACTTACGCGGGACATCCCTCCTAGCCAAAAACATTCAGTACTTC.

CDR3 loop: CASSLGPGLAKQETQYF. Here the CDR3 DNA reads TGTGCCAGCAGCTTAGGACCTGGACTAGCGAAACAGGAGACCCAGTACTTC. The chain carries TRBV13 and TRBJ2-5, with TRBD2 identical over 9 bases. This CDR3 comprises 17 residues. Germline V gene data show CDR1 as PRHDT and CDR2 as FYEKMQ (reference sequence). After removal of 0 bases from V and 5 bases from J, the junction contained 10 bases not matched to a gene.

V gene TRBV15 combines with J gene TRBJ2-5, with D possibly matching TRBD2 (5 bases). The germline V gene encodes CDR1 LNHNV and CDR2 YYDKDF (reference sequence). Trimming left V 3 bases short and J 1 base short, with 12 bases between. The CDR3 spans 15 residues. CDR3 sequence reads: CATSREVGFQETQYF. As DNA, the CDR3 is TGTGCCACCAGCAGGGAGGTCGGATTCCAAGAGACCCAGTACTTC. Drawing the rest from reference TRBV15 and TRBJ2-5, the complete variable domain is DAMVIQNPRYQVTQFGKPVTLSCSQTLNHNVMYWYQQKSSQAPKLLFHYYDKDFNNEADTPDNFQSRRPNTSFCFLDIRSPGLGDTAMYLCATSREVGFQETQYFGPGTRLLVL.

There are a few counts of this clonotype. The rearrangement links TRBV7-9 to TRBJ2-1; D not resolved. The CDR3 consists of 14 residues. Trimming left V 5 bases short and J 6 bases short, with 14 bases between. Looked up from germline, CDR1 is SEHNR and CDR2 is FQNEAQ (reference sequence). The CDR3 DNA is TGTGCCAGCAGCCCCCTCGGAATGGGCAATGAGCAGTTCTTC. Residues: CASSPLGMGNEQFF.

This sequence joins TRBV4-2 and TRBJ2-7; TRBD2 is a possible D gene (6 bases). V was clipped by 3 bases and J by 4 bases, with 16 bases between them. The V gene's germline CDR1 is LGHNA and CDR2 YNFKEQ. The CDR3 has 15 residues. CDR3 protein: CASSHTGTGRYEQYF. CDR3 coding DNA: TGTGCCAGCAGCCACACCGGGACTGGAAGATACGAGCAGTACTTC.

In its sample, this clonotype was seen a few times. CDR3 amino acids: CASRTDSYQETQYF. The CDR3 nucleotides read TGTGCCAGCAGAACCGACAGCTACCAAGAGACCCAGTACTTC. This sequence joins TRBV12-3 or TRBV12-4 and TRBJ2-5, with D possibly being TRBD1 (5 bases). V lost 6 bases and J 0 bases, leaving 11 bases between the germline ends. CDR3 length: 14 residues.